Below, 16 T cell receptor beta chains from the same sample are listed, as sequenced in a study of shared clonotypes between healthy human individuals. Clones were read by immunoSEQ multiplex PCR, and TCRdb kept only the in-frame ones, dropping some. The sample has about 510,000 clones; less than 96% are singletons. The sequenced sample was naive CD4+ T cells sorted from blood. Subset here: CD45RA+ positively selected. These receptor sequences come from a woman aged 25 to 45 in good health.

On this clone itself: At the DNA level, this CDR3 is encoded by other sequences in the same sample as well. This rearrangement joins TRBV28 to TRBJ2-1; tentatively, D is TRBD1 (6 bases). V was cut by 7 bases and J by 4 bases, with 8 bases left in between. In germline, CDR1 is MDHEN, CDR2 SYDVKM. The CDR3 totals 12 residues. CDR3 in amino acids: CASTGQYNEQFF. The CDR3 DNA reads TGTGCCAGCACCGGACAGTACAATGAGCAGTTCTTC. Full variable domain (rest looked up from reference TRBV28 and TRBJ2-1): DVKVTQSSRYLVKRTGEKVFLECVQDMDHENMFWYRQDPGLGLRLIYFSYDVKMKEKGDIPEGYSVSREKKERFSLILESASTNQTSMYLCASTGQYNEQFFGPGTRLTVL.

V is TRBV5-1 and J is TRBJ2-7; 11 bases fit TRBD2. V lost 2 bases to trimming and J lost 5 bases; unmatched junction nucleotides: 9. Germline CDR1 is SGHRS and CDR2 is YFSETQ. The CDR3 contains 16 residues. The CDR3 DNA is TGCGCCAGCAGCTTAGGAACTAGCGGGAGTCCCGACGAGCAGTACTTC. It codes for CASSLGTSGSPDEQYF.

The CDR3 DNA follows: TGTGCCAGCAGTCCCGGACAGGCCCGCTACTATGGCTACACCTTC. Encoded protein: CASSPGQARYYGYTF. This chain links TRBV28 with TRBJ1-2; 7 nucleotides match TRBD1. The ends lost 5 bases at V and 3 bases at J; junction bases unmatched: 9. In germline, CDR1 is MDHEN, CDR2 SYDVKM. This CDR3 is built from 15 residues.

This chain uses TRBV7-9 with TRBJ2-3, with TRBD2 identical over 10 bases. V lost 1 base to trimming and J lost 5 bases; unmatched junction nucleotides: 6. Per germline, CDR1 SEHNR and CDR2 FQNEAQ (reference sequence). This CDR3 has 16 amino acids. The DNA for the CDR3 is TGTGCCAGCAGCTTAGGCCTAGCGGGAGATGGAGATACGCAGTATTTT. Residues: CASSLGLAGDGDTQYF. The full variable domain, completed using reference TRBV7-9 and TRBJ2-3, is DTGVSQNPRHKITKRGQNVTFRCDPISEHNRLYWYRQTLGQGPEFLTYFQNEAQLEKSRLLSDRFSAERPKGSFSTLEIQRTEQGDSAMYLCASSLGLAGDGDTQYFGPGTRLTVL.

This rearrangement joins TRBV28 to TRBJ2-2; D uncertain. Germline lookup yields CDR1 MDHEN and CDR2 SYDVKM. The CDR3 is 14 residues long. With 5 bases removed from V and 0 bases from J, the gap between germline ends came to 7 bases. This chain's CDR3 is CASSVEPNTGELFF. CDR3 DNA: TGTGCCAGCAGTGTGGAGCCGAACACCGGGGAGCTGTTTTTT.

The chain uses TRBV9 and TRBJ1-1; a possible D gene is TRBD1 (6 bases). The CDR3 has 13 amino acids. Trimming shortened V by 3 bases and J by 1 base, and 7 bases separated the two germline ends. Germline CDR1 SGDLS, CDR2 YYNGEE. CDR3 DNA sequence: TGTGCCAGCAGCGGACAGGCGAACACTGAAGCTTTCTTT. Amino acid sequence: CASSGQANTEAFF.

This clone has only one observation. The chain links TRBV5-1 to TRBJ2-1, with D possibly matching TRBD1 (5 bases). The V end lost 3 bases, the J end lost 7 bases, and 11 bases lay between the germline ends. Germline V CDR1 and CDR2: SGHRS, YFSETQ. The CDR3 is made up of 13 amino acids. CDR3 region: CASSSLRGNEQFF. CDR3 coding DNA: TGCGCCAGCAGCTCCTTAAGGGGAAATGAGCAGTTCTTC.

The chain uses TRBV4-1 and TRBJ2-5; unclear D gene. In germline, CDR1 is MGHRA, CDR2 YSYEKL. Trimming removed 2 bases from V and 1 base from J, with 5 bases in between. The CDR3 runs to 13 residues. The CDR3 nucleotides are TGCGCCAGCAGCCAATTCCCCCAAGAGACCCAGTACTTC. Its protein product is CASSQFPQETQYF.

This chain uses TRBV5-1 with TRBJ2-7, with 7 nucleotides matching TRBD2. The germline V gene encodes CDR1 SGHRS and CDR2 YFSETQ. This CDR3 has 15 amino acids. Unmatched junction bases numbered 8, after V lost 0 bases and J lost 5 bases. The CDR3 coding sequence is TGCGCCAGCAGCTTGGTCGTCGGACTAGTGGACGAGCAGTACTTC. Protein: CASSLVVGLVDEQYF.

Only one count was recorded for this clone. The rearrangement uses TRBV5-1 and TRBJ2-7; the match to TRBD1 covers 9 bases. V shed 2 bases and J 2 bases; nucleotides not matched to a gene: 5. CDR1 is SGHRS and CDR2 is YFSETQ in the germline V gene. The CDR3 extends over 15 amino acids. The chain's CDR3 is CASSFPQGATYEQYF. The CDR3 bases are TGCGCCAGCAGCTTTCCACAGGGGGCCACCTACGAGCAGTACTTC.

This rearrangement joins TRBV7-9 to TRBJ2-5, with D perhaps matching TRBD2 (5 bases). This CDR3 is built from 14 residues. V was clipped by 4 bases and J by 5 bases, with 14 bases between them. Germline V gene lookup returns CDR1 SEHNR and CDR2 FQNEAQ (reference sequence). The CDR3 sequence is CASSWARGRETQYF. The CDR3 coding sequence is TGTGCCAGCAGCTGGGCCCGGGGAAGGGAGACCCAGTACTTC.

The rearrangement uses TRBV18 and TRBJ2-7, with D perhaps matching TRBD2 (5 bases). The CDR3 loop spans 14 amino acids. V gave up 0 bases and J gave up 2 bases, with 8 bases separating them. Germline CDR1 KGHSH, CDR2 LQKENI. The DNA of the CDR3 is TGTGCCAGCTCACCACCAGGCGGGCCCTACGAGCAGTACTTC. It encodes CASSPPGGPYEQYF.

V is TRBV6-1 and J is TRBJ1-5, with D possibly TRBD1 on 5 matching bases. This CDR3 has 15 residues. Per the germline V gene, CDR1 is MNHNS and CDR2 is SASEGT. Trimming left V 2 bases short and J 5 bases short, with 13 bases between. As DNA, the CDR3 is TGTGCCAGCAGTGAACGGGGCGCTAGATATCAGCCCCAGCATTTT. It yields the protein CASSERGARYQPQHF.

This rearrangement joins TRBV6-5 to TRBJ2-1, with 7 positions matching TRBD2. This CDR3 is built from 15 residues. The J segment lost 8 bases and the V segment lost 6 bases, leaving 13 bases of the junction unmatched. Per germline, CDR1 MNHEY and CDR2 SVGAGI. The CDR3 loop reads CASRYKRDSLYEQFF. The CDR3 DNA reads as TGTGCCAGCAGGTATAAGCGGGATTCACTCTATGAGCAGTTCTTC.

A single count supports this clone. The chain couples TRBV28 to TRBJ1-2, with TRBD1 matching over 7 bases. The CDR3 is 15 residues long. Germline-derived CDR1 and CDR2 are MDHEN and SYDVKM. Unmatched junction bases numbered 11, after V lost 3 bases and J lost 7 bases. As DNA, the CDR3 is TGTGCCAGCAGTTTGGGGGTCAGGGGACAGTTTGGCTACACCTTC. It yields the protein CASSLGVRGQFGYTF.

The rearrangement uses TRBV5-1 and TRBJ2-7; D tentatively reads TRBD1 or TRBD2 (5 bases each). Looked up from germline, CDR1 is SGHRS and CDR2 is YFSETQ. There are 15 residues in the CDR3. The germline V and J ends were trimmed by 4 bases and 4 bases, with 18 bases remaining between them. CDR3: CASSLHRDGKYEQYF. Written as DNA, the CDR3 is TGCGCCAGCAGCCTTCACCGGGACGGAAAGTACGAGCAGTACTTC.